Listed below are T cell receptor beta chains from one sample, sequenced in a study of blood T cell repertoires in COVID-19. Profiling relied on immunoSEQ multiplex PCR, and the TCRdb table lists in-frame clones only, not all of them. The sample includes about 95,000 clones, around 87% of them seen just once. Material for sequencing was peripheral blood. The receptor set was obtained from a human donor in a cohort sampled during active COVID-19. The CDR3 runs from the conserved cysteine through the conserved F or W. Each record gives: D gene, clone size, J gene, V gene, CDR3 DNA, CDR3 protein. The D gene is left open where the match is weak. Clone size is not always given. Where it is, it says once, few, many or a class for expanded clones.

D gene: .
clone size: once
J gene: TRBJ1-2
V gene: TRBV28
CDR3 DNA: TGTGCCAGCAGACCCACAGGGTTTATGGTTTATGGCTACACCTTC
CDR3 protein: CASRPTGFMVYGYTF

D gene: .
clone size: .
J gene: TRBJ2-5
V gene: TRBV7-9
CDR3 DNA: TGTGCCAGCAGCTTTTGGTCAGAACAAGAGACCCAGTACTTC
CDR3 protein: CASSFWSEQETQYF

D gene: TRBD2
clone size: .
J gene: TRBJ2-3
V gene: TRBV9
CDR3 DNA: TGTGCCAGCAGCCATGGACTAGTCTCAGATACGCAGTATTTT
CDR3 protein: CASSHGLVSDTQYF

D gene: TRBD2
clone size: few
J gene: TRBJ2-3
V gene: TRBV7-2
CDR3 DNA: TGTGCCAGCAGCTTAGGGCTAGCGGGGGGCACAGATACGCAGTATTTT
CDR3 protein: CASSLGLAGGTDTQYF

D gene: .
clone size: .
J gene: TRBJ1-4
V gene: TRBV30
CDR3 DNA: TGTGCCTCCAGGGCAGCGGGGTTGAGTGAAAAACTGTTTTTT
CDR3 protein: CASRAAGLSEKLFF

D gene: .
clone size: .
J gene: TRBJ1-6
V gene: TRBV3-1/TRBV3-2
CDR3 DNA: TGTGCCAGCAGCCAAGGAGGGACACATAATTCACCCCTCCACTTT
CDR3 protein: CASSQGGTHNSPLHF

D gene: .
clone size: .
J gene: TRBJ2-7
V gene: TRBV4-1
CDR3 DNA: TGCGCCAGCAGCACGTCTGAGGCCCCTGCGGGCTCCTACGAGCAGTACTTC
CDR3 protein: CASSTSEAPAGSYEQYF

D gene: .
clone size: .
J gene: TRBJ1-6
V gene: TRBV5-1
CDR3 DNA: TGCGCCAGCAGCTTGGGACTTGCGATCTATAATTCACCCCTCCACTTT
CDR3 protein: CASSLGLAIYNSPLHF

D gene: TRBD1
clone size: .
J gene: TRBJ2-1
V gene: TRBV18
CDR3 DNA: TGTGCCAGCTCCCCCGGGACAGGGGTTAATGAGCAGTTCTTC
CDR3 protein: CASSPGTGVNEQFF

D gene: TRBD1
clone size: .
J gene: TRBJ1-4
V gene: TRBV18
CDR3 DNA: TGTGCCAGCTCAGCTACACAGGGGGCTAATGAAAAACTGTTTTTT
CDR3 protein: CASSATQGANEKLFF

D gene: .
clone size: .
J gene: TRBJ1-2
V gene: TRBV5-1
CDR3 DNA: TGCGCCAGCAGCTTCGGGGCGGGAAGGGGCTACACCTTC
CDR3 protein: CASSFGAGRGYTF

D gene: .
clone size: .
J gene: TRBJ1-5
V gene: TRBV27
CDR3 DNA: TGTGCCAGCAGTTTAATTGCGGGCCAACAGCCCCAGCATTTT
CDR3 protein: CASSLIAGQQPQHF

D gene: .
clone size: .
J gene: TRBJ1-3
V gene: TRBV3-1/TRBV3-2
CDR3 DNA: TGTGCCAGCCTGGGGGCAGGGTCGGACGGAAACACCATATATTTT
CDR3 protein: CASLGAGSDGNTIYF

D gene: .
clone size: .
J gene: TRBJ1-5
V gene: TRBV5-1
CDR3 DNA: TGCGCCAGCAGCTTGGGGGGAGGAGATAGCAATCAGCCCCAGCATTTT
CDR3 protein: CASSLGGGDSNQPQHF

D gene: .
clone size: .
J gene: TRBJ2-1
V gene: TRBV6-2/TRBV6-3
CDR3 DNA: TGTGCCAGCAGCCGCCGGGACTTAGGAGGGAATGAGCAGTTCTTC
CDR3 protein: CASSRRDLGGNEQFF

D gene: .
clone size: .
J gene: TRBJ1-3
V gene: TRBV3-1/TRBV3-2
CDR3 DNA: TGTGCCAGCAGCCAAACCCCATTTCGAGTGGGAAACACCATATATTTT
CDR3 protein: CASSQTPFRVGNTIYF

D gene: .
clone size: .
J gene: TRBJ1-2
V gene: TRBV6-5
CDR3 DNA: TGTGCCAGCAGGGGAGGGGGGGTCGGTGGCTACACCTTC
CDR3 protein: CASRGGGVGGYTF

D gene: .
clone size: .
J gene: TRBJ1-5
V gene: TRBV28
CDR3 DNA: TGTGCCAGCAGTTTAACAGGAAAACAGCCCCAGCATTTT
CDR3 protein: CASSLTGKQPQHF

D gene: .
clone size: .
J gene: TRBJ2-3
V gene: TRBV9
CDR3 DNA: TGTGCCAGCAGCGTATCTAGCACAGATACGCAGTATTTT
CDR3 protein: CASSVSSTDTQYF

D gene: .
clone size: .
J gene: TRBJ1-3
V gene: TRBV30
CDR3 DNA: TGTGCCTGGGGGTTTTTGAGGGGGAACGGAAACACCATATATTTT
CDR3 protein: CAWGFLRGNGNTIYF

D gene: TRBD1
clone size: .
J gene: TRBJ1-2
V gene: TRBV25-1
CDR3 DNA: TGTGCCAGCAGGGAGGGACAGGGGGTCTTCGGCTACACCTTC
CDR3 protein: CASREGQGVFGYTF

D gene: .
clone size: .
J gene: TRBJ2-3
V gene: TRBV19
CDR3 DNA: TGTGCCAGTAGGACCGCGGGGTATTCAGATACGCAGTATTTT
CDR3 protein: CASRTAGYSDTQYF

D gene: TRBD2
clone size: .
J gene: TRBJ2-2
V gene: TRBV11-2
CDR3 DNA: TGTGCCAGCAGCCGACGGGAGGGGAACACCGGGGAGCTGTTTTTT
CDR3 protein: CASSRREGNTGELFF

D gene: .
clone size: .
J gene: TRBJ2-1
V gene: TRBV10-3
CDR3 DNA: TGTGCCATCAATTCTCCAGGGGCCTACAATGAGCAGTTCTTC
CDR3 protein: CAINSPGAYNEQFF

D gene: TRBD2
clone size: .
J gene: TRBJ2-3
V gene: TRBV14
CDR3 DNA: TGTGCCAGCAGCCCCCGGGACTACACAGATACGCAGTATTTT
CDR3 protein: CASSPRDYTDTQYF

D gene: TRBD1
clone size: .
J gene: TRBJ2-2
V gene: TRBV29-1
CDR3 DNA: TGCAGCGTTGAGGGACAGGGGAACACCGGGGAGCTGTTTTTT
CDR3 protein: CSVEGQGNTGELFF

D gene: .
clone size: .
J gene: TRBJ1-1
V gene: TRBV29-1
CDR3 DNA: TGCAGCGTTGTTTACGGGTCTAATATGAACACTGAAGCTTTCTTT
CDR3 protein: CSVVYGSNMNTEAFF

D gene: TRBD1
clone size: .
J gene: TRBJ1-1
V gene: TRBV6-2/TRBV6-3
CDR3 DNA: TGTGCCAGCAGTTACTCGCACAGGGGACAAACTGAAGCTTTCTTT
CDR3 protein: CASSYSHRGQTEAFF

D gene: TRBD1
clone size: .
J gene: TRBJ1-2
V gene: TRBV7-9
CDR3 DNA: TGTGCCAGCAGCATAGGATTCCAGGGGGAAGCTAACTATGGCTACACCTTC
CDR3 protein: CASSIGFQGEANYGYTF

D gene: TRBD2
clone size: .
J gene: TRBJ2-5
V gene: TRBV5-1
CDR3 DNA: TGCGCCAGCAGCTTGGATGCGGGGGGGCAAGAGACCCAGTACTTC
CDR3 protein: CASSLDAGGQETQYF

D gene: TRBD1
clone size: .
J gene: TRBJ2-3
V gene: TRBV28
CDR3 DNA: TGTGCCAGCAGACAGGGGAACACAGATACGCAGTATTTT
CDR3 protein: CASRQGNTDTQYF

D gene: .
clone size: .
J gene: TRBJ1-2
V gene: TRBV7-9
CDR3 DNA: TGTGCCAGCAGCTCCGCGGTGCTAACCTATGGCTACACCTTC
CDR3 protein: CASSSAVLTYGYTF

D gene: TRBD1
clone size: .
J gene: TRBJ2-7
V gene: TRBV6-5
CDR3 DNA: TGTGCCAGCAACAGGGGGATATACGAGCAGTACTTC
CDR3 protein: CASNRGIYEQYF

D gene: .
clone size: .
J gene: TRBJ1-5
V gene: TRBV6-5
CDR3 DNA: TGTGCCAGCAGTCCCTTTCGGGGGACGAATCAGCCCCAGCATTTT
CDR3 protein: CASSPFRGTNQPQHF

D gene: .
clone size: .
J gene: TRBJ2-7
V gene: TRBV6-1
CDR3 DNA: TGTGCCAGCAGTGAACGGGACGAGCAGTACTTC
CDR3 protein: CASSERDEQYF

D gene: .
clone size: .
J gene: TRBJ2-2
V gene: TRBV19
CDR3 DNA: TGTGCCAGTAAACGCGGGGTCAACACCGGGGAGCTGTTTTTT
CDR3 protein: CASKRGVNTGELFF

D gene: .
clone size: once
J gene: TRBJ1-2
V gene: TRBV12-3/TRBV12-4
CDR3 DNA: TGTGCCAGCAGTTTGGCAGGGGACTATGGCTACACCTTC
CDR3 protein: CASSLAGDYGYTF

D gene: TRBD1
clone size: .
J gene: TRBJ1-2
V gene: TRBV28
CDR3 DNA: TGTGCCACCACCCGGGGACAGACAAATAGGGGTGGCTACACCTTC
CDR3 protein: CATTRGQTNRGGYTF

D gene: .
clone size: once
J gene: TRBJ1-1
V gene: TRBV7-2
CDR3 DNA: TGTGCCAGCAGCTTAGGGAGGACAGCGAACACTGAAGCTTTCTTT
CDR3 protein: CASSLGRTANTEAFF

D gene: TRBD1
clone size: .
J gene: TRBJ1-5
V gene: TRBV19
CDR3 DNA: TGTGCCAGTAGTATCGGACAGGGATTTAATCAGCCCCAGCATTTT
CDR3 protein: CASSIGQGFNQPQHF

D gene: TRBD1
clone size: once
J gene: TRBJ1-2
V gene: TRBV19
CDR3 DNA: TGTGCCAGTTTACCGGTGGACAGGGGAGGCTATGGCTACACCTTC
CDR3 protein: CASLPVDRGGYGYTF

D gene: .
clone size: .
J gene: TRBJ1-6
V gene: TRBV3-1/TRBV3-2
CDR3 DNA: TGTGCCAGCACCATGGGGAGCTCCTATAATTCACCCCTCCACTTT
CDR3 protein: CASTMGSSYNSPLHF

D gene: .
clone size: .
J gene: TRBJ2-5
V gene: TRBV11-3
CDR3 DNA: TGTGCCAGCAGCTCCCACGGGGTGGCGGAGACCCAGTACTTC
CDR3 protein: CASSSHGVAETQYF

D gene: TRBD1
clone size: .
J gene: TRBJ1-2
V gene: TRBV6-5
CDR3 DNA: TGTGCCAGCAGATCGACAGGGGAGGGCTACACCTTC
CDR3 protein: CASRSTGEGYTF

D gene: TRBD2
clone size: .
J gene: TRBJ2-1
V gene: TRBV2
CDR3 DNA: TGTGCCAGCAGGGCAAGCGGGGGGAACTACAATGAGCAGTTCTTC
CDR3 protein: CASRASGGNYNEQFF

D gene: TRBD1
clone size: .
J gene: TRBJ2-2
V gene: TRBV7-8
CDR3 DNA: TGTGCCAGCAGCCAGGGACAGCTAGTATACACCGGGGAGCTGTTTTTT
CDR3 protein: CASSQGQLVYTGELFF

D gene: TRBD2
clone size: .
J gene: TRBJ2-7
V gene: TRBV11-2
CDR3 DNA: TGTGCCAGCAGCCGGAGAGGAAGCGGGGTCTACGAGCAGTACTTC
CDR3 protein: CASSRRGSGVYEQYF

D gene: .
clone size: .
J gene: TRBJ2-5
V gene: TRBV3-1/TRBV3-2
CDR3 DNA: TGTGCCAGCAGCCCCACCGCGGGGTACCAAGAGACCCAGTACTTC
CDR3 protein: CASSPTAGYQETQYF

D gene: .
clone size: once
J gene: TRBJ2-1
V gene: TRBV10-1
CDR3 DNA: TGCGCCAGCGCCCCGTGGGGCTCTGGGGCTTCCTACAATGAGCAGTTCTTC
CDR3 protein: CASAPWGSGASYNEQFF

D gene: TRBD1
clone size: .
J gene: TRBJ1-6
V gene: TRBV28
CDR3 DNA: TGTGCCAGCAGTCCCCCTGACAGGGCAACCCTCCACTTT
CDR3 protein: CASSPPDRATLHF

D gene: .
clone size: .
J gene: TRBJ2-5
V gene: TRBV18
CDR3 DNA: TGTGCCAGCTCACCACAGGGAGTCCAAGAGACCCAGTACTTC
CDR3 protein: CASSPQGVQETQYF

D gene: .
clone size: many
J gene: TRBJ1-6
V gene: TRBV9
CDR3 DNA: TGTGCCAGCAGCGCTGTCGGTAATTCACCCCTCCACTTT
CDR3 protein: CASSAVGNSPLHF

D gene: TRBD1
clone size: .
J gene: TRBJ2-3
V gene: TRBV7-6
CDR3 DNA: TGTGCCAGCAGCTTAGGACCGGGACAGGGGCTCGCAGATACGCAGTATTTT
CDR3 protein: CASSLGPGQGLADTQYF

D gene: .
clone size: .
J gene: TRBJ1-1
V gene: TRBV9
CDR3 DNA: TGTGCCAGCAGCGGAACCCTGGCAGGGGATACGGCTTTCTTT
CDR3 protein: CASSGTLAGDTAFF

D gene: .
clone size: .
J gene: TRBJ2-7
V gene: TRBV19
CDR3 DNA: TGTGCCAGTAGTATTGGACACTCCTACGAGCAGTACTTC
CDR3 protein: CASSIGHSYEQYF

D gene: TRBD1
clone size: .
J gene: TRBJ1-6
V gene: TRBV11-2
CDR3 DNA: TGTGCCAGCAGCCCATCACGGACAGGGTACTCACCCCTCCACTTT
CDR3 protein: CASSPSRTGYSPLHF

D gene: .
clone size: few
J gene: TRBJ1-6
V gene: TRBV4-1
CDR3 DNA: TGCGCCAGCAGCCAAGGGGGACAAGATAATTCACCCCTCCACTTT
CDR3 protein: CASSQGGQDNSPLHF